One and the same sample provided the 31 T cell receptor beta chains below, sequenced in a study of T cells in Graves' hyperthyroidism and ophthalmopathy (dated by TCRdb to the late 2010s). Library method: multiplex PCR. Sequencing took place on an Illumina HiSeq 2000. The TCR beta CDR3 regions were amplified from RNA transcripts. For the first round of RT-PCR on the TCR CDR3, the HTBI primer set was used together with the Qiagen OneStep RT-PCR kit. TCRdb took the public reads, trimmed them with fastp at Q25, ran MiXCR for clone calling and kept in-frame beta chains. Merged by CDR3 protein, the rows form single entries marked with the most common genes and DNA. The sample profile shows about 400,000 distinct CDR3 sequences; around 15% of them were found once. Together, the top ten hold approximately 19% of the sample. The sequencing input was blood. The receptors were gathered from a woman aged 60-75 years with Graves' ophthalmopathy.

This clonotype was counted ten times or more. A read error may produce the germline difference seen at one junction end. The chain links TRBV10-2 to TRBJ2-7; D gene uncertain. Germline CDR1 reads WSHSY; CDR2 reads SAAADI. The CDR3 sequence is 11 residues long. CDR3 residues: CASSEGYEQYF. Written as DNA, the CDR3 is TGTGCCAGCAGTGAAGGGTACGAGCAGTACTTC.

The DNA of the CDR3 is TGTGCCAGCAGCCGGGACAGGGGAAATGAAAAACTGTTTTTT. This encodes CASSRDRGNEKLFF. V gene TRBV7-2 combines with J gene TRBJ1-4; 10 nucleotides agree with TRBD1. The junction had 2 bases not matched to a gene; V was cut back by 5 bases and J by 5 bases. CDR1 and CDR2 (germline): SGHTA, FQGNSA. CDR3 length: 14 residues. Based on the CDR3 plus reference TRBV7-2 and TRBJ1-4, the full variable domain is GAGVSQSPSNKVTEKGKDVELRCDPISGHTALYWYRQSLGQGLEFLIYFQGNSAPDKSGLPSDRFSAERTGGSVSTLTIQRTQQEDSAVYLCASSRDRGNEKLFFGSGTQLSVL.

The table lists this clonotype with many counts. CDR3 nucleotide sequence: TGTGCCACCAGTGATGGACTAGCGGACTTCACGGGGGAGACCCAGTACTTC. This encodes CATSDGLADFTGETQYF. V gene TRBV24-1 combines with J gene TRBJ2-5; the match to TRBD2 covers 10 bases. The CDR3 loop spans 17 amino acids. Germline V lookup: CDR1 KGHDR, CDR2 SFDVKD. J gave up 5 bases and V 3 bases, and 11 bases lay outside the gene matches.

This clonotype was seen only a few times. The CDR3 reads CSVERRQGKVFF. CDR3 bases: TGCAGCGTTGAAAGGCGGCAGGGTAAGGTGTTTTTT. The gene calls are TRBV29-1 and TRBJ2-2, with D possibly TRBD1 on 5 matching bases. Trimming cost V 2 bases and J 15 bases, with 16 bases left between them. The length of the CDR3 is 12 residues. Germline V gene data show CDR1 as SQVTM and CDR2 as ANQGSEA.

This clonotype has more than one count but fewer than ten. The rearrangement joins TRBV14 to TRBJ1-2, with 8 bases aligning to TRBD1. Germline assignment: CDR1 SGHDN and CDR2 FVKESK. After removal of 0 bases from V and 5 bases from J, the junction contained 2 bases not matched to a gene. The CDR3 consists of 14 residues. The DNA of the CDR3 is TGTGCCAGCAGCCAAGACAGGGGGCGTTATGGCTACACCTTC. Protein product: CASSQDRGRYGYTF.

This clonotype was recorded many times. This rearrangement joins TRBV6-1 to TRBJ2-2; 13 positions agree with TRBD2. J gave up 7 bases and V 5 bases, and 7 bases lay outside the gene matches. CDR3 length: 16 residues. From germline, CDR1 is MNHNS and CDR2 SASEGT. This CDR3 is CASSSGLAGVSGELFF. The DNA of the CDR3 is TGTGCCAGCAGTTCTGGACTAGCGGGAGTAAGCGGGGAGCTGTTTTTT.

This clonotype came up many times. V gene TRBV20-1 combines with J gene TRBJ2-3, with 7 bases matching TRBD2. The germline CDR1 and CDR2 sequences are DFQATT and SNEGSKA (reference sequence). The CDR3 loop spans 16 amino acids. With V trimmed by 5 bases and J by 0 bases, 11 bases remained unmatched. In nucleotides, the CDR3 is TGCAGTGCTGGATCAAGACTAGCATCTAGCACAGATACGCAGTATTTT. Translating gives CSAGSRLASSTDTQYF.

In this sample, this clonotype turned up many times. The chain is built from TRBV7-8 and TRBJ1-2; TRBD1 matches 7 bases. J gave up 4 bases and V 5 bases, and 13 bases lay outside the gene matches. The CDR3 has 16 amino acids. The germline CDR1 and CDR2 sequences are SGHVS and FQNEAQ. CDR3 DNA: TGTGCCAGCAGCAGGGACAGCCCGAGTCCTCCCTATGGCTACACCTTC. This gives the protein CASSRDSPSPPYGYTF.

Ten or more counts support this clonotype. The chain links TRBV4-1 to TRBJ2-7, with TRBD2 identical over 8 bases. The germline CDR1 and CDR2 sequences are MGHRA and YSYEKL. With 3 bases clipped from V and 6 bases from J, the junction kept 4 bases outside the gene matches. This CDR3 comprises 13 residues. CDR3 DNA sequence: TGCGCCAGCAGCCAGTTTCTAGCGGGCGAGCAGTACTTC. This codes for CASSQFLAGEQYF.

This chain connects TRBV5-1 to TRBJ2-1; D might be TRBD1 (5 bases). Germline CDR1 is SGHRS and CDR2 is YFSETQ. The germline V and J ends were trimmed by 0 bases and 8 bases, with 12 bases remaining between them. CDR3 length: 14 residues. CDR3 amino acids: CASSLAPGPDEQFF. CDR3 bases: TGCGCCAGCAGCTTGGCCCCAGGGCCCGATGAGCAGTTCTTC.

This clonotype was counted many times. The V gene is TRBV6-1, the J gene TRBJ1-2, with D unclear. This CDR3 spans 14 amino acids. Germline assignment: CDR1 MNHNS and CDR2 SASEGT. Trimming removed 5 bases from V and 1 base from J, with 11 bases in between. The CDR3 DNA reads as TGTGCCAGCAGTTATCATGACGGTAACTATGGCTACACCTTC. This translates into CASSYHDGNYGYTF.

This clonotype was seen at least ten times. The rearrangement uses TRBV28 and TRBJ1-4; TRBD1 is a possible D gene (6 bases). V lost 3 bases to trimming and J lost 0 bases, with 11 bases between them. The CDR3 has 16 amino acids. Germline-derived CDR1 and CDR2 are MDHEN and SYDVKM. CDR3 in amino acids: CASSLKGQTTNEKLFF. The CDR3 DNA sequence: TGTGCCAGCAGTTTGAAAGGACAGACAACTAATGAAAAACTGTTTTTT. Looking up the rest from reference TRBV28 and TRBJ1-4 gives the full variable domain: DVKVTQSSRYLVKRTGEKVFLECVQDMDHENMFWYRQDPGLGLRLIYFSYDVKMKEKGDIPEGYSVSREKKERFSLILESASTNQTSMYLCASSLKGQTTNEKLFFGSGTQLSVL.

This clonotype was detected many times. This rearrangement joins TRBV7-2 to TRBJ2-5; D possibly corresponds to TRBD1 (6 bases). CDR3 size: 15 residues. The V gene lost 4 bases and the J gene lost 4 bases, with 16 bases spanning the gap. Germline CDR1 and CDR2: SGHTA and FQGNSA. The CDR3 bases are TGTGCCAGCAGCTCCCTAGTGGACAGTAGAGAGACCCAGTACTTC. The encoded protein is CASSSLVDSRETQYF.

The chain couples TRBV29-1 to TRBJ1-3; D ambiguous. Trimming pared 4 bases from V and 3 bases from J, leaving 7 bases between. The CDR3 extends over 12 amino acids. CDR1 and CDR2 (germline): SQVTM, ANQGSEA. The CDR3: CSVVGGGNTIYF. In nucleotides, the CDR3 is TGCAGCGTTGTAGGCGGTGGAAACACCATATATTTT.

The chain carries TRBV12-3 or TRBV12-4 and TRBJ1-2; unclear D gene. Trimming pared 2 bases from V and 7 bases from J, leaving 5 bases between. The CDR3 loop spans 11 amino acids. The CDR3 spells CASSLMGGYTF. In DNA, the CDR3 is TGTGCCAGCAGTTTAATGGGTGGCTACACCTTC.

The chain links TRBV30 to TRBJ2-1; 8 bases are a match to TRBD1. The V and J ends lost 3 bases and 5 bases, in that order; junction bases with no gene match: 3. The CDR3 extends over 13 amino acids. CDR1 is GTSNPN and CDR2 is SVGIG in the germline V gene (reference sequence). In DNA, the CDR3 is TGTGCCTGGAGGCGGACAGGGAACAATGAGCAGTTCTTC. Protein product: CAWRRTGNNEQFF.

The genes are TRBV20-1 and TRBJ2-7; 7 nucleotides match TRBD2. The J segment lost 5 bases and the V segment lost 6 bases, leaving 13 bases of the junction unmatched. CDR3 length: 14 amino acids. The germline V gene encodes CDR1 DFQATT and CDR2 SNEGSKA (reference sequence). CDR3 nucleotides: TGCAGTGCCAGCGGGGCCAGGTTCGTCCACGAGCAGTACTTC. The encoded protein is CSASGARFVHEQYF.

This clonotype is a singleton in its sample. A much larger clonotype is one base distant, so this may be a read error. The rearrangement uses TRBV20-1 and TRBJ2-1; D gene unclear. The germline gives CDR1 DFQATT, CDR2 SNEGSKA (reference sequence). The CDR3 runs to 11 residues. The CDR3 here is CSALSWTEPFF. CDR3 bases: TGCAGTGCTCTGTCATGGACCGAGCCGTTCTTC.

The V and J genes are TRBV7-9 and TRBJ1-3, with D unresolved. CDR3 length: 16 residues. V was shortened by 0 bases and J by 0 bases, with 9 bases between the two germline ends. Germline CDR1 is SEHNR and CDR2 is FQNEAQ (reference sequence). The CDR3 sequence: CASSLAGPRSGNTIYF. The DNA of the CDR3 is TGTGCCAGCAGCTTAGCTGGACCTCGCTCTGGAAACACCATATATTTT.

The rearrangement uses TRBV20-1 and TRBJ2-5; 8 positions agree with TRBD2. V was clipped by 6 bases and J by 5 bases; unmatched bases: 11. The CDR3 contains 14 residues. Germline V lookup: CDR1 DFQATT, CDR2 SNEGSKA (reference sequence). The CDR3 DNA is TGCAGTGCCAGGGGTAGCGGGGCCGGTGAGACCCAGTACTTC. This gives the protein CSARGSGAGETQYF.

The chain has TRBV20-1 and TRBJ2-3, with D perhaps TRBD1 (5 bases). This CDR3 has 13 residues. Germline V CDR1 and CDR2: DFQATT, SNEGSKA (reference sequence). Trimming cost V 6 bases and J 3 bases, with 13 bases left between them. The CDR3 sequence: CSARALLTDTQYF. The CDR3 bases are TGCAGTGCCAGGGCCCTTTTAACAGATACGCAGTATTTT.

The CDR3 loop reads CASSEDREGKVGEQYF. The CDR3 nucleotides are TGTGCCAGCAGTGAGGACAGGGAGGGAAAAGTGGGCGAGCAGTACTTC. The chain uses TRBV25-1 and TRBJ2-7, with D possibly TRBD1 on 8 matching bases. Germline values: CDR1 MGHDK, CDR2 SYGVNS. V was trimmed by 3 bases and J by 6 bases, leaving 21 bases between them. The CDR3 is made up of 16 amino acids.

Ten or more counts support this clonotype. The rearrangement uses TRBV15 and TRBJ2-5, with TRBD1 as a possible D gene (6 bases). The length of the CDR3 is 18 residues. The germline V gene encodes CDR1 LNHNV and CDR2 YYDKDF (reference sequence). V gave up 0 bases and J gave up 5 bases, with 22 bases separating them. CDR3 region: CATSRDLQGNSYKETQYF. The CDR3 bases are TGTGCCACCAGCAGAGATCTACAGGGTAATTCCTACAAGGAGACCCAGTACTTC.

This clonotype was seen at least ten times. This sequence joins TRBV20-1 and TRBJ2-1; TRBD2 is a possible D gene (6 bases). Germline V CDR1 and CDR2: DFQATT, SNEGSKA (reference sequence). This CDR3 contains 15 residues. V lost 0 bases and J 3 bases, leaving 12 bases between the germline ends. The CDR3 here is CSARDGGKNYNEQFF. CDR3 nucleotides: TGCAGTGCTAGAGATGGCGGGAAGAACTACAATGAGCAGTTCTTC.

This clonotype was detected many times. This chain joins TRBV2 and TRBJ1-2; tentatively, D is TRBD1 (6 bases). Per the germline V gene, CDR1 is SNHLY and CDR2 is FYNNEI. V lost 6 bases and J lost 10, with 18 bases in between. The CDR3 contains 13 residues. CDR3 in amino acids: CASSEDDRSDYTF. The CDR3 region has the DNA TGTGCCAGCAGCGAGGACGACAGGTCGGACTACACCTTC.

This clonotype showed up many times. V gene TRBV20-1 combines with J gene TRBJ1-6; D is unresolved. The CDR3 runs to 16 residues. CDR1 is DFQATT and CDR2 is SNEGSKA in the germline V gene (reference sequence). Trimming took 6 bases from V and 5 from J, leaving 20 bases between them. CDR3 protein: CSAIIGTRGDNSPLHF. The DNA for the CDR3 is TGCAGTGCCATAATCGGTACCCGGGGTGATAATTCACCCCTCCACTTT.

The chain joins TRBV3-1 to TRBJ1-1; D not resolved. V gave up 3 bases and J gave up 4 bases, with 18 bases separating them. There are 16 residues in the CDR3. Per germline, CDR1 LGHDT and CDR2 YNNKEL (reference sequence). In DNA form, the CDR3 reads TGTGCCAGCAGCCAGCCCGGAGTGGGGATGAGCACTGAAGCTTTCTTT. Encoded protein: CASSQPGVGMSTEAFF.

This clonotype has at least ten counts. The rearrangement links TRBV30 to TRBJ1-2; unclear D gene. The CDR3 is 14 residues long. Trimming cost V 4 bases and J 2 bases, with 14 bases left between them. Germline V gene data show CDR1 as GTSNPN and CDR2 as SVGIG (reference sequence). The CDR3, as DNA: TGTGCCTGGAAGGGTGGATACAGCAACTATGGCTACACCTTC. Encoded protein: CAWKGGYSNYGYTF.

This clonotype was counted many times. The rearrangement uses TRBV11-2 and TRBJ2-1; no clear D gene. CDR1 is SGHAT and CDR2 is FQNNGV in the germline V gene. Trimming stripped 7 bases from V and 0 bases from J, with 13 bases between. The length of the CDR3 is 15 residues. The CDR3 DNA reads TGTGCCAGCAACCAAGCCGATAGCTCCTACAATGAGCAGTTCTTC. This sequence encodes CASNQADSSYNEQFF.

This clonotype appeared a few times. The chain recombines TRBV5-1 with TRBJ1-3; D remains unclear. Germline V gives CDR1 SGHRS, CDR2 YFSETQ. The CDR3 runs 13 residues. Trimming shortened V by 5 bases and J by 8 bases, and 14 bases separated the two germline ends. CDR3 coding DNA: TGCGCCAGCAGTCTGGAACCCGGAGACACCATATATTTT. This sequence encodes CASSLEPGDTIYF.

The rearrangement uses TRBV19 and TRBJ1-2, with no clear D. V gave up 4 bases and J gave up 0 bases, with 12 bases separating them. CDR1 and CDR2 (germline): LNHDA, SQIVND (reference sequence). The CDR3 spans 15 residues. The CDR3 protein is CASSNGLTANYGYTF. In DNA form, the CDR3 reads TGTGCCAGTAGTAACGGTCTGACTGCTAACTATGGCTACACCTTC.